The present T cell receptor (beta chain) was sequenced within a study of a mutant IDH1 vaccine in newly diagnosed glioma. Across the whole study: First vaccine doses came 4-6 weeks after radiotherapy alone, or with temozolomide cycles. Before enrollment, the patients had been treated with radiotherapy alone, temozolomide alone, or both together. Most of them had received both.

Time point given: week 35, safety follow-up. Mutant IDH1 20-mer peptide, at 300 ug, made up each vaccine dose, with topical imiquimod. The study gave patients eight vaccinations in weeks 1, 3, 5, 7, 11, 15, 19, 23. A word on this clone: Its antigen is still unknown.

Clones were sequenced by immunoSEQ multiplex PCR, and TCRdb holds only the in-frame ones, with some missing. The sample yields roughly 50,000 clones, approximately 79% seen once. The sample here was PBMCs, taken from a glioma patient whose treatment included an IDH1 peptide vaccine. This TCR was sampled from a middle-aged man with glioma.

CDR3 in DNA: TGTGCCAGTAGCCCCCCCTCCTACCGGGGTCAGCCCCAGCATTTT. Encoded protein: CASSPPSYRGQPQHF. This sequence joins TRBV19 and TRBJ1-5, with D unclear. This CDR3 is 15 amino acids long. V was cut by 6 bases and J by 6 bases, with 18 bases left in between. In germline, CDR1 is LNHDA, CDR2 SQIVND (reference sequence). Full variable domain (missing parts from reference TRBV19 and TRBJ1-5): DGGITQSPKYLFRKEGQNVTLSCEQNLNHDAMYWYRQDPGQGLRLIYYSQIVNDFQKGDIAEGYSVSREKKESFPLTVTSAQKNPTAFYLCASSPPSYRGQPQHFGDGTRLSIL.